The 27 T cell receptor beta chains presented below share a single source sample, sequenced in a study of CD8+ T cells in alopecia areata. Once RNA had been extracted, it was reverse transcribed into cDNA to act as the sequencing template. Profiling relied on immunoSEQ multiplex PCR, and the TCRdb table lists in-frame clones only, not all of them. The sample shows 120,000 or so clones, around 45% of them seen only once. Sequenced: NKG2D-low CD8+ T cells sorted from blood. These receptors were obtained from a human donor with alopecia areata.

The genes are TRBV27 and TRBJ2-1; TRBD1 or TRBD2 may be the D gene (5 bases each). This CDR3 contains 13 residues. Per the germline V gene, CDR1 is MNHEY and CDR2 is SMNVEV (reference sequence). Trimming cost V 5 bases and J 5 bases, with 10 bases left between them. CDR3 region: CASSLGTHNEQFF. DNA of the CDR3: TGTGCCAGCAGTCTCGGGACCCACAATGAGCAGTTCTTC.

This clone was found a few times. The V gene is TRBV4-1, the J gene TRBJ2-5; unclear D gene. This CDR3 has 14 amino acids. Germline V gene lookup returns CDR1 MGHRA and CDR2 YSYEKL. Trimming cost V 1 base and J 1 base, with 7 bases left between them. CDR3 residues: CASSQVPRQETQYF. Written as DNA, the CDR3 is TGCGCCAGCAGCCAAGTACCTCGCCAAGAGACCCAGTACTTC.

This clone was recorded a few times. This chain connects TRBV29-1 to TRBJ2-7; 12 bases fit TRBD2. There are 14 residues in the CDR3. Germline CDR1 and CDR2: SQVTM and ANQGSEA. V trimming: 1 base; J trimming: 5 bases; junction bases outside the gene matches: 3. CDR3 in amino acids: CSVEGTSGTHEQYF. Here the CDR3 DNA reads TGCAGCGTTGAAGGGACTAGCGGGACCCACGAGCAGTACTTC.

The rearrangement links TRBV27 to TRBJ2-7; D not resolved. Per the germline V gene, CDR1 is MNHEY and CDR2 is SMNVEV (reference sequence). CDR3 length: 15 amino acids. Trimming stripped 6 bases from V and 0 bases from J, with 15 bases between. Here the CDR3 reads CASRLSTSASYEQYF. The CDR3 DNA follows: TGTGCCAGCAGACTTAGCACCTCAGCCTCCTACGAGCAGTACTTC.

This clone occurred a few times. This CDR3 is also generated by other DNA sequences in the sample. The chain is built from TRBV29-1 and TRBJ2-5; D might be TRBD1 or TRBD2, each matching 5 bases. Germline V lookup: CDR1 SQVTM, CDR2 ANQGSEA. V was trimmed by 3 bases and J by 1 base, leaving 6 bases between them. CDR3 length: 12 residues. In DNA, the CDR3 is TGCAGCGTTGATGGGGGCCAAGAGACCCAGTACTTC. Translation gives CSVDGGQETQYF.

The chain's CDR3 is CSVVGGTGKNIQYF. CDR3 sequence (DNA): TGCAGCGTTGTGGGCGGGACTGGCAAAAACATTCAGTACTTC. The chain employs TRBV29-1 and TRBJ2-4; TRBD2 might be the D (6 bases). The CDR3 sequence is 14 residues long. CDR1 SQVTM and CDR2 ANQGSEA come from the germline V gene. The germline V and J ends were trimmed by 4 bases and 3 bases, with 13 bases remaining between them. The whole variable domain, remainder taken from reference TRBV29-1 and TRBJ2-4, is SAVISQKPSRDICQRGTSLTIQCQVDSQVTMMFWYRQQPGQSLTLIATANQGSEATYESGFVIDKFPISRPNLTFSTLTVSNMSPEDSSIYLCSVVGGTGKNIQYFGAGTRLSVL.

This sequence joins TRBV23-1 and TRBJ2-7, with TRBD2 as a possible D gene (5 bases). TRBV23-1 is an ORF, and what it does is uncertain. The CDR3 covers 15 residues. V lost 0 bases, J lost 0 bases, and 9 bases lay in between. CDR3 bases: TGCGCCAGCAGTCAATCTAAGAGGGTCTCCTACGAGCAGTACTTC. Its protein product is CASSQSKRVSYEQYF.

The gene calls are TRBV29-1 and TRBJ2-3; TRBD1 or TRBD2 may be the D gene (5 bases each). CDR1 SQVTM and CDR2 ANQGSEA come from the germline V gene. V was trimmed by 7 bases and J by 5 bases, leaving 13 bases between them. The CDR3 covers 12 residues. The chain's CDR3 is CSGMGVEDTQYF. DNA of the CDR3: TGCAGCGGTATGGGGGTGGAAGATACGCAGTATTTT.

This clone was detected only a few times. The genes are TRBV7-9 and TRBJ2-1; D unresolved. The CDR3 consists of 13 residues. CDR1 is SEHNR and CDR2 is FQNEAQ in the germline V gene (reference sequence). V lost 2 bases and J lost 3, with 5 bases in between. CDR3 sequence (DNA): TGTGCCAGCAGCTTACCAGACTACAATGAGCAGTTCTTC. It codes for CASSLPDYNEQFF.

The chain combines TRBV25-1 with TRBJ2-1; D is undetermined. Trimming pared 7 bases from V and 3 bases from J, leaving 10 bases between. Germline V gene lookup returns CDR1 MGHDK and CDR2 SYGVNS. The CDR3 length is 13 residues. This chain's CDR3 is CASNPALYNEQFF. CDR3 in DNA: TGTGCCAGCAATCCCGCCCTCTACAATGAGCAGTTCTTC.

This clone was seen a few times. CDR3 coding DNA: TGTGCCAGCAGCTTAGCCGGGACTAGCGGCAGCTCCTACAATGAGCAGTTCTTC. As protein: CASSLAGTSGSSYNEQFF. The rearrangement links TRBV13 to TRBJ2-1, with TRBD2 identical over 11 bases. The junction had 5 bases not matched to a gene; V was cut back by 1 base and J by 0 bases. The CDR3 covers 18 residues. CDR1 is PRHDT and CDR2 is FYEKMQ in the germline V gene (reference sequence).

The chain is built from TRBV29-1 and TRBJ1-1; a possible D gene is TRBD1 (6 bases). In germline, CDR1 is SQVTM, CDR2 ANQGSEA. CDR3 length: 15 amino acids. V shed 2 bases and J shed 0 bases, with 13 bases lying between them. The CDR3 loop is CSVEWTEGMNTEAFF. In DNA form, the CDR3 reads TGCAGCGTTGAATGGACAGAAGGAATGAACACTGAAGCTTTCTTT.

The CDR3 reads CASSFELSGENTGELFF. The CDR3, as DNA: TGCGCCAGCAGCTTTGAGTTGAGCGGGGAGAACACCGGGGAGCTGTTTTTT. J is TRBJ2-2 and V is TRBV5-1; 7 positions match TRBD2. Germline CDR1 is SGHRS and CDR2 is YFSETQ. This CDR3 contains 17 residues. With 2 bases clipped from V and 1 base from J, the junction kept 8 bases outside the gene matches.

V is TRBV6-6 and J is TRBJ2-7; D is unresolved. The V gene's germline CDR1 is MNHNY and CDR2 SVGAGI (reference sequence). The CDR3 extends over 11 amino acids. Trimming cost V 3 bases and J 6 bases, with 6 bases left between them. Here the CDR3 reads CASSYLLEQYF. For the CDR3, the DNA is TGTGCCAGCAGTTATCTCCTCGAGCAGTACTTC.

This clone has just a few counts. The V call is TRBV27, the J call TRBJ2-6; no clear D. With 3 bases removed from V and 7 bases from J, the gap between germline ends came to 16 bases. CDR1 is MNHEY and CDR2 is SMNVEV in the germline V gene (reference sequence). The CDR3 is made up of 16 amino acids. CDR3 region: CASSFRQGPSANVLTF. CDR3 nucleotide sequence: TGTGCCAGCAGTTTCCGCCAAGGGCCTAGTGCCAACGTCCTGACTTTC.

V and J are TRBV11-2 and TRBJ2-1, with D unresolved. Germline loops: CDR1 SGHAT, CDR2 FQNNGV. Trimming stripped 5 bases from V and 10 bases from J, with 15 bases between. The CDR3 is 13 residues long. CDR3 in amino acids: CASSAGKPGEQFF. CDR3 in DNA: TGTGCCAGCAGCGCCGGCAAGCCAGGCGAGCAGTTCTTC.

This clone was seen a handful of times. The chain uses TRBV29-1 and TRBJ1-1; D is uncertain. CDR3 length: 15 amino acids. Germline V lookup: CDR1 SQVTM, CDR2 ANQGSEA. Trimming removed 3 bases from V and 2 bases from J, with 16 bases in between. CDR3 sequence reads: CSVDGVAADNTEAFF. In nucleotides, the CDR3 is TGCAGCGTTGATGGTGTTGCGGCGGATAACACTGAAGCTTTCTTT.

Only a few counts were recorded for this clone. The rearrangement joins TRBV18 to TRBJ2-3; 8 nucleotides align to TRBD1. The germline V gene has CDR1 KGHSH and CDR2 LQKENI. The CDR3 contains 15 residues. With 6 bases clipped from V and 0 bases from J, the junction kept 5 bases outside the gene matches. DNA for the CDR3: TGTGCCAGCTCCCCCGGGACAGGAAGCACAGATACGCAGTATTTT. This gives the protein CASSPGTGSTDTQYF.

V and J are TRBV25-1 and TRBJ2-3; D uncertain. V lost 6 bases to trimming and J lost 6 bases, with 7 bases between them. CDR1 and CDR2 from the germline V gene are MGHDK and SYGVNS. The CDR3 contains 11 residues. The CDR3 DNA reads TGTGCCAGCAGCAGGACGGATACGCAGTATTTT. Its translation is CASSRTDTQYF.

V and J are TRBV6-5 and TRBJ2-2; D perhaps matches TRBD2 (5 bases). The CDR3 length is 14 residues. Between the trimmed V and J ends, which lost 6 bases and 3 bases, there was a span of 11 bases. Germline loops: CDR1 MNHEY, CDR2 SVGAGI. The DNA for the CDR3 is TGTGCCAGCAGCCTTGGAGCGGACACCGGGGAGCTGTTTTTT. Its protein product is CASSLGADTGELFF.

The chain joins TRBV7-9 to TRBJ2-5; D call uncertain. V lost 5 bases and J 4 bases, leaving 14 bases between the germline ends. From germline, CDR1 is SEHNR and CDR2 FQNEAQ (reference sequence). The length of the CDR3 is 14 residues. This CDR3 reads CASSPVGRGETQYF. CDR3 sequence (DNA): TGTGCCAGCAGCCCGGTAGGCCGCGGAGAGACCCAGTACTTC.

This clone was counted between two and nine times. V gene TRBV27 combines with J gene TRBJ2-2, with 8 bases fitting TRBD1. Germline-derived CDR1 and CDR2 are MNHEY and SMNVEV (reference sequence). This CDR3 has 18 residues. The V gene end was trimmed by 2 bases and the J gene end by 6 bases; junction bases not matched to a gene: 14. The CDR3 coding sequence is TGTGCCAGCAGTTTAGAGTGGCCAGGGGGCGCCCGGGCCGGGGAGCTGTTTTTT. Translating gives CASSLEWPGGARAGELFF.

With regard to this clone: Other DNA sequences in this sample translate to the same CDR3. The rearrangement links TRBV27 to TRBJ2-1, with 7 bases identical to TRBD2. V shed 6 bases and J 7 bases; nucleotides not matched to a gene: 9. Germline V gene data show CDR1 as MNHEY and CDR2 as SMNVEV (reference sequence). The CDR3 covers 14 residues. The CDR3 here is CASSLRGGGNEQFF. CDR3 nucleotide sequence: TGTGCCAGCAGCCTGCGCGGGGGAGGGAATGAGCAGTTCTTC.

The gene calls are TRBV5-6 and TRBJ1-1; a weak D match, TRBD1 (5 bases). The germline CDR1 and CDR2 sequences are SGHDT and YYEEEE. The ends were cut back, 0 bases at V and 0 bases at J, with 6 bases in the middle. This CDR3 region has 14 residues. The CDR3 loop reads CASSLGQMNTEAFF. CDR3 bases: TGTGCCAGCAGCTTGGGACAGATGAACACTGAAGCTTTCTTT.

This clone was seen more than once but under ten times. The V call is TRBV7-9, the J call TRBJ2-1; D assignment may be TRBD1 or TRBD2 (5 bases each). Germline CDR1 and CDR2: SEHNR and FQNEAQ (reference sequence). Trimming left V 1 base short and J 9 bases short, with 7 bases between. The CDR3 is 12 residues long. Here the CDR3 DNA reads TGTGCCAGCAGCTTAGAGGGGACTGAGCAGTTCTTC. Its protein product is CASSLEGTEQFF.

The chain uses TRBV29-1 and TRBJ2-3; maybe TRBD2 (5 bases). Trimming took off 3 bases at V and 2 bases at J, with 21 bases between the two ends. The CDR3 extends over 17 amino acids. CDR1 is SQVTM, CDR2 ANQGSEA, per germline. Here the CDR3 DNA reads TGCAGCGTTGAGCAGGTCGGGGTTAGCGCTGACACAGATACGCAGTATTTT. It codes for CSVEQVGVSADTDTQYF.

The V and J genes are TRBV28 and TRBJ2-7, with TRBD2 as a possible D gene (5 bases). Between the trimmed V and J ends, which lost 7 bases and 0 bases, there was a span of 7 bases. The length of the CDR3 is 12 residues. Germline V gene lookup returns CDR1 MDHEN and CDR2 SYDVKM. The CDR3 DNA follows: TGTGCCAGCAATCGGGGCTCCTACGAGCAGTACTTC. This translates into CASNRGSYEQYF.